The 17 T cell receptor beta chains reported below all come from one sample, sequenced in a study of T-cell memory formation after mild COVID-19. TCRdb recomputed calls from the 5' RACE reads with MiXCR, one row per CDR3 protein. The table includes a few hundred thousand distinct CDR3 sequences, around 27% detected once. The sequencing input was PBMCs or a T cell subset sorted from them (not recorded which). These receptors were taken from an adult woman who had mild COVID-19 (a few samples of this study predate the infection). Cell type and time point are not known.

This clonotype was seen a few times. The V call is TRBV18, the J call TRBJ2-7; maybe TRBD1 (6 bases). The germline V and J ends were trimmed by 0 bases and 3 bases, with 9 bases remaining between them. Germline V lookup: CDR1 KGHSH, CDR2 LQKENI. CDR3 length: 14 amino acids. CDR3 nucleotide sequence: TGTGCCAGCTCACCACCGACAGGAGTCTACGAGCAGTACTTC. It yields the protein CASSPPTGVYEQYF.

The J gene is TRBJ1-4, the V gene TRBV6-5; TRBD1 matches at 8 bases. Germline CDR1 is MNHEY and CDR2 is SVGAGI. J gave up 11 bases and V 4 bases, and 21 bases lay outside the gene matches. This CDR3 comprises 18 residues. The CDR3 spells CASSWQLLYTSGGPKLFF. Here the CDR3 DNA reads TGTGCCAGCAGTTGGCAACTGCTTTATACCTCAGGGGGCCCGAAACTGTTTTTT.

This clonotype was found a few times. The chain has TRBV7-3 and TRBJ2-7; D is ambiguous. Trimming removed 5 bases at V and 5 bases at J, with 13 bases between. This CDR3 has 13 amino acids. CDR1 and CDR2 from the germline V gene are SGHTA and FQGTGA. CDR3 in amino acids: CASSPRPGDEQYF. The DNA for the CDR3 is TGTGCCAGCAGCCCACGTCCAGGAGACGAGCAGTACTTC.

On this clonotype: Compared with germline, one end of the junction differs, possibly owing to a read error. The J gene is TRBJ1-1, the V gene TRBV7-9; no reliable D call. CDR1 and CDR2 from the germline V gene are SEHNR and FQNEAQ (reference sequence). This CDR3 contains 14 residues. The CDR3 sequence is CASSLAWERAEAFF. The CDR3 coding sequence is TGTGCCAGCAGCTTAGCTTGGGAGAGGGCTGAGGCTTTCTTT.

This chain uses TRBV6-4 with TRBJ2-2; 7 positions match TRBD2. Germline V lookup: CDR1 MRHNA, CDR2 SNTAGT. The length of the CDR3 is 15 residues. The V and J ends lost 4 bases and 6 bases, in that order; junction bases with no gene match: 8. The CDR3 here is CASSVRGDLPGELFF. CDR3 bases: TGTGCCAGCAGTGTTCGGGGGGATTTGCCCGGGGAGCTGTTTTTT.

The V call is TRBV20-1, the J call TRBJ2-1, with D perhaps TRBD2 (6 bases). Trimming pared 3 bases from V and 6 bases from J, leaving 12 bases between. Germline loops: CDR1 DFQATT, CDR2 SNEGSKA (reference sequence). There are 13 residues in the CDR3. The CDR3 DNA is TGCAGTGCTAGGGGTATTAGCGGCAATGAGCAGTTCTTC. Protein sequence: CSARGISGNEQFF.

This clonotype was detected only a few times. The genes are TRBV12-3 or TRBV12-4 and TRBJ2-5; D gene unclear. Trimming left V 2 bases short and J 4 bases short, with 11 bases between. CDR3 size: 14 residues. CDR3 residues: CASSLTHVGETQYF. The CDR3 nucleotides are TGTGCCAGCAGTTTAACTCACGTAGGAGAGACCCAGTACTTC.

This clonotype turned up a few times. The chain employs TRBV27 and TRBJ2-7; no clear D. The CDR3 consists of 16 residues. The germline V gene has CDR1 MNHEY and CDR2 SMNVEV (reference sequence). Trimming cost V 3 bases and J 2 bases, with 17 bases left between them. CDR3 sequence (DNA): TGTGCCAGCAGTTTGTTCGCGAGACGGCCAACCTACGAGCAGTACTTC. Its translation is CASSLFARRPTYEQYF.

The chain carries TRBV12-3 or TRBV12-4 and TRBJ1-2; D gene uncertain. The CDR3 sequence is 13 residues long. V lost 6 bases and J 1 base, leaving 9 bases between the germline ends. The CDR3 nucleotides read TGTGCCAGCAGAGCAGCAAGTAACTATGGCTACACCTTC. This gives the protein CASRAASNYGYTF.

This rearrangement joins TRBV7-2 to TRBJ1-2; D remains unclear. Trimming removed 5 bases at V and 8 bases at J, with 12 bases between. CDR3 size: 12 residues. CDR1 SGHTA and CDR2 FQGNSA come from the germline V gene. In DNA, the CDR3 is TGTGCCAGCAGCCTGTTTATCGGCGGCTACACCTTC. Amino acids: CASSLFIGGYTF.

This clonotype was observed a handful of times. The chain links TRBV14 to TRBJ1-1, with no clear D. Between the trimmed V and J ends, which lost 3 bases and 1 base, there was a span of 6 bases. Germline CDR1 is SGHDN and CDR2 is FVKESK. This CDR3 region has 13 residues. The CDR3 bases are TGTGCCAGCAGCCATCCGGGGAACACTGAAGCTTTCTTT. Translation gives CASSHPGNTEAFF.

This clonotype has ten or more counts. The chain recombines TRBV5-1 with TRBJ1-1; no firm D call. The ends were cut back, 0 bases at V and 11 bases at J, with 14 bases in the middle. The germline CDR1 and CDR2 sequences are SGHRS and YFSETQ. This CDR3 has 13 residues. The CDR3 protein is CASSLDPGLVAFF. The CDR3 DNA follows: TGCGCCAGCAGCTTGGATCCCGGGTTGGTCGCTTTCTTT.

The chain carries TRBV15 and TRBJ1-1, with D uncertain. The V end was cut by 3 bases, the J end by 0 bases, with 14 bases between. The germline V gene encodes CDR1 LNHNV and CDR2 YYDKDF (reference sequence). This CDR3 has 16 residues. The CDR3 spells CATSREPGAMNTEAFF. The CDR3 DNA sequence: TGTGCCACCAGCAGGGAACCAGGAGCCATGAACACTGAAGCTTTCTTT.

In this sample, this clonotype turned up many times. The chain uses TRBV4-1 and TRBJ2-5; TRBD2 aligns across 9 bases. V gave up 0 bases and J gave up 7 bases; unmatched junction bases: 9. The CDR3 runs 16 residues. The germline gives CDR1 MGHRA, CDR2 YSYEKL. CDR3 amino acids: CASSQDLAGGPVTQYF. The CDR3 DNA sequence: TGCGCCAGCAGCCAAGATTTGGCGGGGGGGCCTGTGACCCAGTACTTC.

This clonotype came up once. The gene calls are TRBV7-3 and TRBJ2-3, with 10 positions matching TRBD1. This CDR3 has 18 residues. The germline V gene has CDR1 SGHTA and CDR2 FQGTGA. Trimming cost V 3 bases and J 4 bases; bases outside gene matches: 13. CDR3 bases: TGTGCCAGCAGCTTTCACTACTCCGGGACAGGGGACCCAGATACGCAGTATTTT. Translating it yields CASSFHYSGTGDPDTQYF.

This chain joins TRBV12-3 or TRBV12-4 and TRBJ1-4; weak D call: TRBD1 (6 bases). The CDR3 consists of 14 residues. Deletions cut 0 bases from V and 7 bases from J, with 9 bases between. The CDR3 loop reads CASSLAGGFEKLFF. CDR3 nucleotides: TGTGCCAGCAGTTTAGCAGGGGGGTTTGAAAAACTGTTTTTT.

This clonotype was detected many times. This rearrangement joins TRBV3-1 to TRBJ2-1, with D hard to call. V was pared by 3 bases and J by 4 bases, with 7 bases between. The germline CDR1 and CDR2 sequences are LGHDT and YNNKEL (reference sequence). CDR3 length: 13 residues. CDR3 DNA sequence: TGTGCCAGCAGCCAGGACGGTTACAATGAGCAGTTCTTC. This gives the protein CASSQDGYNEQFF.